Presented here are 10 T cell receptor beta chains from one specimen sequenced in a study of Tregs in tolerant kidney transplant recipients. Sequencing was performed with immunoSEQ multiplex PCR; in TCRdb, only in-frame clones are kept and a portion is missing. The data contain 75,000 to 85,000 clones, less than 95% of them seen just once; the ten biggest clones take up roughly 0.35%. The input for sequencing was Tregs from blood, taken before the transplant. Source of these receptors: a human donor who received a combined kidney and bone marrow transplant.

This chain connects TRBV7-9 to TRBJ2-1, with 9 bases fitting TRBD2. The CDR3 extends over 16 amino acids. The trim removed 4 bases at V and 2 bases at J, leaving 6 bases unmatched. Germline CDR1 and CDR2: SEHNR and FQNEAQ (reference sequence). The DNA for the CDR3 is TGTGCCAGCAGCTCCCCAGCGGGAGGAACCTACAATGAGCAGTTCTTC. Encoded protein: CASSSPAGGTYNEQFF.

This clone has only one observation. The chain employs TRBV7-8 and TRBJ2-7; no definite D call. The CDR3 contains 13 residues. The V gene's germline CDR1 is SGHVS and CDR2 FQNEAQ. V lost 3 bases and J 4 bases, leaving 10 bases between the germline ends. The CDR3 DNA sequence: TGTGCCAGCAGCTTGGACCGTGCTTACGAGCAGTACTTC. Translating it yields CASSLDRAYEQYF.

V usage is TRBV27 and J usage is TRBJ2-4; D may match TRBD1 or TRBD2 (5 bases each). Germline-derived CDR1 and CDR2 are MNHEY and SMNVEV (reference sequence). Trimming took off 4 bases at V and 5 bases at J, with 21 bases between the two ends. CDR3 length equals 17 residues. CDR3 in amino acids: CASSSLERDPQQNIQYF. The CDR3 region has the DNA TGTGCCAGCAGTTCCCTAGAGAGGGACCCCCAGCAAAACATTCAGTACTTC.

The chain couples TRBV7-2 to TRBJ1-1; D ambiguous. The germline gives CDR1 SGHTA, CDR2 FQGNSA. Trimming cost V 7 bases and J 3 bases, with 12 bases left between them. CDR3 size: 13 residues. The CDR3 loop is CASKLGRDTEAFF. CDR3 nucleotide sequence: TGTGCCAGCAAGCTAGGGAGGGACACTGAAGCTTTCTTT.

The genes are TRBV27 and TRBJ1-4; TRBD1 matches 8 bases. CDR1 and CDR2 from the germline V gene are MNHEY and SMNVEV (reference sequence). Trimming took 2 bases from V and 5 from J; bases not matched to a gene: 4. The CDR3 has 15 amino acids. CDR3 in DNA: TGTGCCAGCAGTTTAGGGGACAGGTGGAATGAAAAACTGTTTTTT. It codes for CASSLGDRWNEKLFF.

The rearrangement uses TRBV19 and TRBJ2-7, with D possibly TRBD2 on 6 matching bases. This CDR3 is 15 amino acids long. V gave up 3 bases and J gave up 1 base, with 13 bases separating them. CDR1 and CDR2 (germline): LNHDA, SQIVND (reference sequence). Here the CDR3 reads CASSMIGSQSYEQYF. As DNA, the CDR3 is TGTGCCAGTAGTATGATCGGGAGCCAATCCTACGAGCAGTACTTC. Using reference TRBV19 and TRBJ2-7 for the parts outside the CDR3, the full variable domain is DGGITQSPKYLFRKEGQNVTLSCEQNLNHDAMYWYRQDPGQGLRLIYYSQIVNDFQKGDIAEGYSVSREKKESFPLTVTSAQKNPTAFYLCASSMIGSQSYEQYFGPGTRLTVT.

The rearrangement links TRBV28 to TRBJ1-4; the D is unclear. The CDR3 has 12 amino acids. Trimming stripped 7 bases from V and 8 bases from J, with 11 bases between. Germline lookup yields CDR1 MDHEN and CDR2 SYDVKM. The CDR3 region is CASNLQGEKLFF. The CDR3 DNA is TGTGCCAGCAACCTTCAAGGGGAAAAACTGTTTTTT.

This chain joins TRBV27 and TRBJ2-5; TRBD2 matches 13 bases. This CDR3 spans 16 amino acids. After removal of 4 bases from V and 1 base from J, the junction contained 3 bases not matched to a gene. Germline assignment: CDR1 MNHEY and CDR2 SMNVEV (reference sequence). CDR3 sequence: CASSSRTSGSQETQYF. Here the CDR3 DNA reads TGTGCCAGCAGTTCCCGGACTAGCGGGAGCCAAGAGACCCAGTACTTC.

The V call is TRBV2, the J call TRBJ1-4; TRBD1 might be the D (5 bases). The CDR3 spans 14 residues. CDR1 is SNHLY, CDR2 FYNNEI, per germline. Deletions cut 7 bases from V and 4 bases from J, with 13 bases between. The CDR3 DNA reads TGTGCCAGCAAGCGACAGCTTTATAATGAAAAACTGTTTTTT. Its translation: CASKRQLYNEKLFF.

This chain links TRBV7-9 with TRBJ2-5; TRBD2 aligns across 7 bases. The V segment lost 0 bases and the J segment 5 bases; nucleotides outside the gene matches: 15. The CDR3 runs to 18 residues. The germline V gene has CDR1 SEHNR and CDR2 FQNEAQ (reference sequence). The DNA of the CDR3 is TGTGCCAGCAGCTTAGCGCCGGGCGGGACTATCTGGGGCGAGACCCAGTACTTC. Its protein product is CASSLAPGGTIWGETQYF.